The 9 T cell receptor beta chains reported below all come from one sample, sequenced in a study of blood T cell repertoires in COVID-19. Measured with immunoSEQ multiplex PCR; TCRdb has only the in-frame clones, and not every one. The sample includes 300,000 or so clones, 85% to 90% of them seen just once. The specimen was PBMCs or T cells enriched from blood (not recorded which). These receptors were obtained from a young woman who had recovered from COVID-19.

The CDR3: CASSFGGARTGELFF. CDR3 nucleotides: TGTGCCAGCAGTTTCGGGGGAGCTCGGACCGGGGAGCTGTTTTTT. V and J are TRBV28 and TRBJ2-2; a possible D gene is TRBD2 (6 bases). V gave up 3 bases and J gave up 5 bases, with 13 bases separating them. CDR3 size: 15 residues. Germline values: CDR1 MDHEN, CDR2 SYDVKM.

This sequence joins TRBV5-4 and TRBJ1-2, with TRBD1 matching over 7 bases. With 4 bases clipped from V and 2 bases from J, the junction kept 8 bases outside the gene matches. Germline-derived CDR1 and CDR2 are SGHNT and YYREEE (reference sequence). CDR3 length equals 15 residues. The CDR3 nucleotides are TGTGCCAGCAGCCATGACAGGGTTTCGAACTATGGCTACACCTTC. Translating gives CASSHDRVSNYGYTF.

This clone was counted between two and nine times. The CDR3 nucleotides read TGTGCCAGCAGCCAAGGGTGGTCGGGGGGCTATGGCTACACCTTC. Its translation: CASSQGWSGGYGYTF. The chain recombines TRBV14 with TRBJ1-2, with D perhaps TRBD1 (5 bases). CDR3 length: 15 residues. The germline gives CDR1 SGHDN, CDR2 FVKESK. V gave up 1 base and J gave up 4 bases, with 13 bases separating them.

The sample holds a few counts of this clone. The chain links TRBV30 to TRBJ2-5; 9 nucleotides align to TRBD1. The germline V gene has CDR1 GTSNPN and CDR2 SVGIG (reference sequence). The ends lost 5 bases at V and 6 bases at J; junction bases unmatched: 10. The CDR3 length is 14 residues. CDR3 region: CAWADRGGLKTQYF. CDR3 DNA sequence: TGTGCCTGGGCCGACAGGGGGGGTCTAAAGACCCAGTACTTC.

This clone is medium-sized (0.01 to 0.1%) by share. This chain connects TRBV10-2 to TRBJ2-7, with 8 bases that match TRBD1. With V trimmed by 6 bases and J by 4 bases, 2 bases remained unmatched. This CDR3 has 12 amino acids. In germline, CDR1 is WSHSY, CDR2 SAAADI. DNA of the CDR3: TGCGCCAGCAGCCGGGACAGGTACGAGCAGTACTTC. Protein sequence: CASSRDRYEQYF.

CDR3 nucleotides: TGTGCCAGCAGTACCGGGACAGGGTGGACAGATACGCAGTATTTT. This codes for CASSTGTGWTDTQYF. The chain has TRBV3-1 (or the pseudogene TRBV3-2) and TRBJ2-3; 9 nucleotides align to TRBD1. The CDR3 totals 15 residues. Per germline, CDR1 LGHDT and CDR2 YNNKEL (reference sequence). V shed 6 bases and J 3 bases; nucleotides not matched to a gene: 7.

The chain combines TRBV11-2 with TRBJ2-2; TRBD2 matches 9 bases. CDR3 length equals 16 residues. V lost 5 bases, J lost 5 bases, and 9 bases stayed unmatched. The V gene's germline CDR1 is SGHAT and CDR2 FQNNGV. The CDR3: CASSPTTSGWTGELFF. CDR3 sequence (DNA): TGTGCCAGCAGCCCGACAACTAGCGGGTGGACCGGGGAGCTGTTTTTT.

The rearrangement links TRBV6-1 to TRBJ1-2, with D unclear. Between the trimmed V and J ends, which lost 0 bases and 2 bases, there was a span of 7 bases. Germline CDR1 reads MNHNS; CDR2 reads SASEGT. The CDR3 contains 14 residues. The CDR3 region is CASSEAVQNYGYTF. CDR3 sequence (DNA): TGTGCCAGCAGTGAAGCTGTGCAGAACTATGGCTACACCTTC.

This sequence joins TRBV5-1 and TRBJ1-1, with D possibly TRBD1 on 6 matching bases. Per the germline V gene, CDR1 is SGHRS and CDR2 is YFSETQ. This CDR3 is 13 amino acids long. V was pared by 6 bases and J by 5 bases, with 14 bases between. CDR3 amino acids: CASTSLGATEAFF. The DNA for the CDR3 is TGCGCCAGCACCTCTCTGGGGGCGACTGAAGCTTTCTTT. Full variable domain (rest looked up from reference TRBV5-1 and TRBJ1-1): KAGVTQTPRYLIKTRGQQVTLSCSPISGHRSVSWYQQTPGQGLQFLFEYFSETQRNKGNFPGRFSGRQFSNSRSEMNVSTLELGDSALYLCASTSLGATEAFFGQGTRLTVV.